The present TCR beta chain was sequenced within a study of human T cells and chemical hapten exposure (dated by TCRdb to about 2021). About the full investigation: For sensitization, 2% DPC in acetone was applied to a 2 cm by 2 cm area of upper inner arm skin. Throughout the roughly 25-week study period, patients were also given weekly therapeutic DPC doses on the scalp. Patch tests used Finn chambers with 0.01% DPC on the upper back, scored after 6 days by International Contact Dermatitis Research Group standards. The patient cohort, mostly female, included alopecia areata with under or over 50% scalp involvement, alopecia totalis and alopecia universalis. Libraries were combined into a pool for sequencing, and differences in TCR yield between samples came mainly from small differences in library volumes within the pool. Peripheral blood TCR repertoire changes were tracked in vivo in alopecia patients during primary and secondary sensitization to the hapten diphenylcyclopropenone (DPC). Blood samples were taken from patients before sensitization (week 0) and at 2, 6 and about 24 weeks after DPC sensitization. Twenty-nine alopecia patients provided blood for TCR sequencing at one to four time points (pre-sensitization, 2, 6 and 24 weeks). The full study reports these points: The number of TCRs above 1 in 1000 frequency did not change with DPC sensitization; there was no evidence of global repertoire structure alterations. Expanded TCRs formed significantly more large CDR3 similarity clusters than pre-sensitization or healthy control sets, consistent with antigen-driven responses. Alopecia, a presumed autoimmune disease, was present in all patients, so the immune response of the patients might differ from that of healthy individuals. A positive correlation was found between the number of PT1 expanded TCRs and patch test score, with significance reached at thresholds 8, 16 and 32 but not 4. After repeated subsampling, changes were observed in the strength of the expansion versus patch-test correlation and in the threshold at which the correlation became significant.

Receptor amplification or capture employed RACE. This sample was sequenced with a NextSeq 500. During library preparation, unique molecular identifiers were attached to individual cDNA molecules so that TCRs could be counted quantitatively and reproducibly. For every blood RNA sample, sequencing covered both the TCR alpha and TCR beta chains. Per the original workflow: Samples had a median of around 92,000 TCRs, with a range from about 23,224 to 690,600. V, J and CDR3 annotation of the TCR reads was carried out using the Decombinator software suite. For PS versus PT1 abundance plots, all samples were subsampled to the same number of TCRs (28,000). TCRs were defined as expanded if absent before sensitization and observed at least eight times at the 2-week time point. TCRdb reworked the public reads: Q25 trimming with fastp, MiXCR clone assembly, productive beta chains retained. Rows are combined by CDR3 protein, so each entry shows the most common genes and DNA. TCRdb's processing, not the authors', yielded these V and J calls. The sample includes about 49,000 distinct CDR3 sequences, with 9.3% observed a single time. The ten largest clones add up to 3.5% to 5% of the sample.

The CDR3 runs 15 amino acids, cysteine and phenylalanine included. Just CDR3 DNA is preserved here, 45 bases in frame from base 1. V is cut back by 4 bases and J by 4 bases, with 4 bases in the junction unmatched. CDR1 SGDLS and CDR2 YYNGEE were looked up in the germline V gene. The meaning of the sample's time point label: patch test 1, 2 weeks after DPC sensitization. This sample's treatment or condition label indicates: therapeutic diphenylcyclopropenone sensitization with weekly scalp DPC. At each patch-test visit, blood was drawn before the patch test was applied. To be eligible, patients had to be aged 18 to 70, diagnosed with alopecia and judged suitable for DPC therapy, while pregnant patients were excluded. Unfractionated whole blood was collected in Tempus Blood RNA tubes, and total RNA was extracted from that blood. This clonotype has a count of ten or more. This clone's antigen is unknown. No base quality values were provided; no much bigger clone lies one nucleotide off.

The sequenced sample was whole blood, obtained in connection with sensitization to the hapten diphenylcyclopropenone (DPC). Here the chain combines TRBV9 and TRBJ2-1, and 11 junctional nucleotides match TRBD2. This receptor was obtained from a woman in her forties or fifties with alopecia areata. Some clones in this sample may be carry-over from other donors' samples. The sequence in DNA is TGTGCCAGCAGCCCCGCTAGCGGGAGGTACAATGAGCAGTTCTTC. Translated, it gives CASSPASGRYNEQFF. With the portions outside the CDR3 filled from the reference TRBV9 and TRBJ2-1 genes, the complete variable region becomes DSGVTQTPKHLITATGQRVTLRCSPRSGDLSVYWYQQSLDQGLQFLIQYYNGEERAKGNILERFSAQQFPDLHSELNLSSLELGDSALYFCASSPASGRYNEQFFGPGTRLTVL.